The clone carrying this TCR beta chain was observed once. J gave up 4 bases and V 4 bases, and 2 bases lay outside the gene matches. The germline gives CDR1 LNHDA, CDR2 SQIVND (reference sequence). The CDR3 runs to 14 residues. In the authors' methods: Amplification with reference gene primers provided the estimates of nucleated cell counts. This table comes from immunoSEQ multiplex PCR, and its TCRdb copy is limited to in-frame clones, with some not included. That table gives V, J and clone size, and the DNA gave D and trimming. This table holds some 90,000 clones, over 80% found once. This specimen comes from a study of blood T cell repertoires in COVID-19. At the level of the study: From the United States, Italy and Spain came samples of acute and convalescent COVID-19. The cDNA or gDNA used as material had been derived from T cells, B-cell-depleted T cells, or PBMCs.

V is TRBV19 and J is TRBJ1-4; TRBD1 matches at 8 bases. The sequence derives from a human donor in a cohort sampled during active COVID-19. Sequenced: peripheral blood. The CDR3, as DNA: TGTGCCAGTAGTAACAGGGGGATTAATGAAAAACTGTTTTTT. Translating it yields CASSNRGINEKLFF.